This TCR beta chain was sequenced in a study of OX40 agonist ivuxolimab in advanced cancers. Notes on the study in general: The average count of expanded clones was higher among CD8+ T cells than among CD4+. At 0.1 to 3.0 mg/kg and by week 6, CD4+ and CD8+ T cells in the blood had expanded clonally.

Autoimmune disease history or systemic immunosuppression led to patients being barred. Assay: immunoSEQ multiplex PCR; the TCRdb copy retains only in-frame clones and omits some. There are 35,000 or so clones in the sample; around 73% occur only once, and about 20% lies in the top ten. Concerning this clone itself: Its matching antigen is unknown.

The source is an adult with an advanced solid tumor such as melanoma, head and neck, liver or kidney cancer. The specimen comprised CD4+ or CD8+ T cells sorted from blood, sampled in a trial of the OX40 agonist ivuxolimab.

CDR3 residues: CASSQGLAGVDTQYF. The CDR3 region has the DNA TGCGCCAGCAGCCAAGGACTAGCGGGGGTAGATACGCAGTATTTT. V gene TRBV4-1 combines with J gene TRBJ2-3, with 12 nucleotides matching TRBD2. Trimming removed 1 base from V and 5 bases from J; junction bases left unmatched: 1. The CDR3 runs to 15 residues. The germline CDR1 and CDR2 sequences are MGHRA and YSYEKL.